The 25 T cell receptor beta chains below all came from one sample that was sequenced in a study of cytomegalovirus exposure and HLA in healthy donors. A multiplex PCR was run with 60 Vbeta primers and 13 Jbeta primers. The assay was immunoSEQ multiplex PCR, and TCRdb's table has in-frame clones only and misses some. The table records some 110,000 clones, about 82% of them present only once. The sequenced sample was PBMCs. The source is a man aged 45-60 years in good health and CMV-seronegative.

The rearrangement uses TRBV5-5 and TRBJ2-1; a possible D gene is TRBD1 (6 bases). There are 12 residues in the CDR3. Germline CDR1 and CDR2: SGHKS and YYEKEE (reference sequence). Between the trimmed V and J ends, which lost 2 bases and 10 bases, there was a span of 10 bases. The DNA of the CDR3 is TGTGCCAGCAGCTTAGGGGGTGGCGAGCAGTTCTTC. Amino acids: CASSLGGGEQFF.

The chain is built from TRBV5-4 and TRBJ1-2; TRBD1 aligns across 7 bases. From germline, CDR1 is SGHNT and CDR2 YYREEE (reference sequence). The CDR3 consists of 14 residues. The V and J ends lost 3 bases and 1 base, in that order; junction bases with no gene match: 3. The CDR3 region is CASSSGTDNYGYTF. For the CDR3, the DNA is TGTGCCAGCAGCTCGGGGACAGATAACTATGGCTACACCTTC.

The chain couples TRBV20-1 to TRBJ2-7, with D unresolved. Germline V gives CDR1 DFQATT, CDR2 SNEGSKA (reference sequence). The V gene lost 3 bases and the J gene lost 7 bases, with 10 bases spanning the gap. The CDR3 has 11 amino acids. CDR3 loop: CSASDPWEQYV. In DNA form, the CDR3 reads TGCAGTGCTAGTGACCCCTGGGAGCAGTACGTC.

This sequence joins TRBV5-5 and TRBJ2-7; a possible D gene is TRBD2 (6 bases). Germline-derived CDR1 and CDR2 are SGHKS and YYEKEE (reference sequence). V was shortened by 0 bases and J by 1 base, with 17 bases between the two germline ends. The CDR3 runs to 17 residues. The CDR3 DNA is TGTGCCAGCAGCTTGGAGTGGTTGGGTCGGGGGTCCTACGAGCAGTACGTC. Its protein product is CASSLEWLGRGSYEQYV.

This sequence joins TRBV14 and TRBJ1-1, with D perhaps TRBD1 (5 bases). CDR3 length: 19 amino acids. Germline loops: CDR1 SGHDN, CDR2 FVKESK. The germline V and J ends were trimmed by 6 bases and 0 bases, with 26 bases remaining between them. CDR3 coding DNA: TGTGCCAGCAGATTAATAGGGTGGGGCAACGAGGCGGTGAACACTGAAGCTTTCTTT. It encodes CASRLIGWGNEAVNTEAFF.

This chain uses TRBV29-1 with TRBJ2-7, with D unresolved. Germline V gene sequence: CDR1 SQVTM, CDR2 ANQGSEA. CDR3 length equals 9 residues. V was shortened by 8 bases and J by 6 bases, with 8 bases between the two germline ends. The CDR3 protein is CSTGREQYF. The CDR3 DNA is TGCAGCACCGGTCGCGAGCAGTACTTC.

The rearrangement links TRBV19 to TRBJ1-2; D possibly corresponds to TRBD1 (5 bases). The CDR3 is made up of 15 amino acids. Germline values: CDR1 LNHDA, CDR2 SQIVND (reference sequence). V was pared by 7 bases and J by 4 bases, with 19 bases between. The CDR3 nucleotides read TGTGCCAGTACCCTGCCCGGGGGTTCGAGCTATGGCTACACCTTC. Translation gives CASTLPGGSSYGYTF. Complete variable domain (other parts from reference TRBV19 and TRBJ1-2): DGGITQSPKYLFRKEGQNVTLSCEQNLNHDAMYWYRQDPGQGLRLIYYSQIVNDFQKGDIAEGYSVSREKKESFPLTVTSAQKNPTAFYLCASTLPGGSSYGYTFGSGTRLTVV.

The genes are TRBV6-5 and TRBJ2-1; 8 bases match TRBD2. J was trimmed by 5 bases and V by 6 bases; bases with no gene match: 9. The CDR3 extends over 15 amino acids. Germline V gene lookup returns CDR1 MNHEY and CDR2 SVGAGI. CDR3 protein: CASSPAGGGHNEQFF. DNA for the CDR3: TGTGCCAGCAGCCCCGCGGGGGGCGGCCACAATGAGCAGTTCTTC.

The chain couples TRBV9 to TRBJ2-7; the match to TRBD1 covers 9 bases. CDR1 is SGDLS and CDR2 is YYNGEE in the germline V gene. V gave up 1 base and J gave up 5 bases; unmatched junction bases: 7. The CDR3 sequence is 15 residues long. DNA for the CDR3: TGTGCCAGCAGCGTATCCGGGACAGGGCACCACGAGCAGTACTTC. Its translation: CASSVSGTGHHEQYF.

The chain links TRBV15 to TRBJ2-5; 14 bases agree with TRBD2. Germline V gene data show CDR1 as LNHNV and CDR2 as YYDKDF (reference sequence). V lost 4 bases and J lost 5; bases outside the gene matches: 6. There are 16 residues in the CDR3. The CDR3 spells CATSTKGLAGVETQYF. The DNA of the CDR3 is TGTGCCACCAGCACAAAGGGACTAGCGGGGGTCGAGACCCAGTACTTC.

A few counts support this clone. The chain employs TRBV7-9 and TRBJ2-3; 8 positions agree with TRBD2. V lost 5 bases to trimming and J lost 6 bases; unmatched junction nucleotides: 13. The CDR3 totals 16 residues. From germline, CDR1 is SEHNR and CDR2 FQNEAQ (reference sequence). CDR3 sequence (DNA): TGTGCCAGCAGCACCGGGACTAGATTTGACGGTGATACGCAGTATTTT. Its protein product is CASSTGTRFDGDTQYF.

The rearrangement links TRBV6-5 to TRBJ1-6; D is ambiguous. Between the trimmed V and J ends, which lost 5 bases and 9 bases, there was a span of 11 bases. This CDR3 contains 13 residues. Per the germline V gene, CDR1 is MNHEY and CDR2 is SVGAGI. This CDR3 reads CASSPAAGSPLHF. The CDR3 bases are TGTGCCAGCAGTCCCGCAGCGGGTTCACCCCTCCACTTT.

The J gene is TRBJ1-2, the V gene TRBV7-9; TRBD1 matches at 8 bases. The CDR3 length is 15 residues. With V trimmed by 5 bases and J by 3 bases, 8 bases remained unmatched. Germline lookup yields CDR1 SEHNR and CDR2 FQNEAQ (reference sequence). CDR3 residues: CASSPYPQGDYGYTF. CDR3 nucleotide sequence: TGTGCCAGCAGCCCGTACCCACAGGGGGACTATGGCTACACCTTC.

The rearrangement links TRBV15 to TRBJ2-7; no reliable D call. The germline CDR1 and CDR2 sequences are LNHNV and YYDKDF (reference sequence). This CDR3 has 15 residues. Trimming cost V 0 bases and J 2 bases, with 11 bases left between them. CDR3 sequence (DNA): TGTGCCACCAGCAGAGATAAAGTCAGGACCTACGAGCAGTACTTC. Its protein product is CATSRDKVRTYEQYF.

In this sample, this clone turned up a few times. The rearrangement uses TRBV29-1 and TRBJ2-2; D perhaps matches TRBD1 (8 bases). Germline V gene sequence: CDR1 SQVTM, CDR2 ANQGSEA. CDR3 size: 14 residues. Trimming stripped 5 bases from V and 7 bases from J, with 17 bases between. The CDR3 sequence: CSVKRTGRDGELFF. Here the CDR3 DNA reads TGCAGCGTTAAAAGGACAGGGAGGGACGGGGAGCTGTTTTTT.

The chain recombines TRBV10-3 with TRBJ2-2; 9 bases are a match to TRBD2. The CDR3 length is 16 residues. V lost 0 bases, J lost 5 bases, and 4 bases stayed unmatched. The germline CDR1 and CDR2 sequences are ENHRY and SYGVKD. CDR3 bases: TGTGCCATCAGTGAGTCGAGGCTAGCGGGGACCGGGGAGCTGTTTTTT. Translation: CAISESRLAGTGELFF.

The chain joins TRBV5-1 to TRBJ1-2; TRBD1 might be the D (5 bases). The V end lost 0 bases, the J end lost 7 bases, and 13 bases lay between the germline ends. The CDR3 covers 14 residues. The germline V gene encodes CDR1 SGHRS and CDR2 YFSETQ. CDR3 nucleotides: TGCGCCAGCAGCTTGGCCGAGGCCGGGGGTGGCTACACCTTC. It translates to CASSLAEAGGGYTF.

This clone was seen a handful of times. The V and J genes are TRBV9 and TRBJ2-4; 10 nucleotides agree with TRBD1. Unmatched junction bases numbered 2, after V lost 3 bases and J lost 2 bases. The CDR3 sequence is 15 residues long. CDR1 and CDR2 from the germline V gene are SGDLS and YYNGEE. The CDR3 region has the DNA TGTGCCAGCAGCGAGGGACAGGGGACCAAAAACATTCAGTACTTC. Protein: CASSEGQGTKNIQYF.

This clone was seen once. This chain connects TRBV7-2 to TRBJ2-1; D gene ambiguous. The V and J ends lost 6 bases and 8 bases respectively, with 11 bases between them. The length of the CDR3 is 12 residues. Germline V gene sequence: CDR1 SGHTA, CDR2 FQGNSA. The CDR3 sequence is CASSLPADEQFF. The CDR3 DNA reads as TGTGCCAGCAGTCTACCGGCGGATGAGCAGTTCTTC.

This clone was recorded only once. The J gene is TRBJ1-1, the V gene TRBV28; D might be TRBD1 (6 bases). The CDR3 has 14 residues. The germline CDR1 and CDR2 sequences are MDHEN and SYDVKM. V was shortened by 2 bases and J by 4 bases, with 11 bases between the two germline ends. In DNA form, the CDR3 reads TGTGCCAGCAGTTTAGGTCAGGGGAGCACTGAAGCTTTCTTT. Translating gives CASSLGQGSTEAFF.

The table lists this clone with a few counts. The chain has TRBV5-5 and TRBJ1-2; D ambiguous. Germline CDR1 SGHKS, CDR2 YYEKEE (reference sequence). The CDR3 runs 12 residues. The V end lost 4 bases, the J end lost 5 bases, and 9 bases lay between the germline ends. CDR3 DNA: TGTGCCAGCAGCGACCGGAGTTATGGCTACACCTTC. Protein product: CASSDRSYGYTF.

The CDR3 DNA follows: TGTGCCAGTAGTCTGCAACTAGCGGGGGGGCCAGATACGCAGTATTTT. Amino acid sequence: CASSLQLAGGPDTQYF. The chain is built from TRBV19 and TRBJ2-3; 13 bases are shared with TRBD2. Germline values: CDR1 LNHDA, CDR2 SQIVND (reference sequence). Trimming at V came to 5 bases and at J to 4 bases, leaving 6 bases not matched to a gene. The length of the CDR3 is 16 residues.

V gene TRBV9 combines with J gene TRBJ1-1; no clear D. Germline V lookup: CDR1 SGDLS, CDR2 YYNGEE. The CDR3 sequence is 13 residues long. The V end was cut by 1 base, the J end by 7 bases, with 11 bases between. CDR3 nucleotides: TGTGCCAGCAGCGTACGGGGAGACGGTGAAGCTTTCTTT. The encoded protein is CASSVRGDGEAFF.

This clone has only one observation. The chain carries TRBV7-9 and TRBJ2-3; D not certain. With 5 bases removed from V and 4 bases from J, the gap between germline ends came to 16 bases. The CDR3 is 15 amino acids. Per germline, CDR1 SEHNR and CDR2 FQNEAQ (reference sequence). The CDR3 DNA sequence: TGTGCCAGCAGCCCCAAGACCCGACTTGCAGATACGCAGTATTTT. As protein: CASSPKTRLADTQYF.

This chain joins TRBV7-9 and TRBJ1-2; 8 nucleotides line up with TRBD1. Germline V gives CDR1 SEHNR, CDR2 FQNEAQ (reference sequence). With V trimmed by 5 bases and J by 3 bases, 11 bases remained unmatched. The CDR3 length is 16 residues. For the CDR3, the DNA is TGTGCCAGCAGCCCTACGACAGGGGATTCTTACTATGGCTACACCTTC. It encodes CASSPTTGDSYYGYTF.